One sample yielded the 14 T cell receptor beta chains listed below, sequenced in a study of radiation and T cells in renal cell carcinoma. Specified time point: blood 4 weeks post-SBRT, at nephrectomy. Stated treatment: 15 Gy SBRT to primary tumor, nephrectomy 4 weeks later. Assay: immunoSEQ multiplex PCR; the TCRdb copy retains only in-frame clones and omits some. The sample includes about 100,000 clones, 84% of them seen just once. Specimen: blood, collected from a patient whose treatment included radiotherapy and nephrectomy. Source of these receptors: a man aged 60-69 years with renal cell carcinoma.

The rearrangement links TRBV5-4 to TRBJ2-3; D ambiguous. V was shortened by 0 bases and J by 6 bases, with 8 bases between the two germline ends. This CDR3 is 13 amino acids long. Per germline, CDR1 SGHNT and CDR2 YYREEE (reference sequence). CDR3 residues: CASSLVSVDTQYF. The DNA for the CDR3 is TGTGCCAGCAGCTTGGTATCGGTTGATACGCAGTATTTT.

The chain couples TRBV25-1 to TRBJ1-2, with D maybe TRBD1 (5 bases). Trimming cost V 4 bases and J 4 bases, with 13 bases left between them. Germline CDR1 and CDR2: MGHDK and SYGVNS. The CDR3 covers 14 residues. The CDR3 DNA reads TGTGCCAGCAGTGGATCCCCCGGGGCCTATGGCTACACCTTC. The encoded protein is CASSGSPGAYGYTF.

This clone came up once. J is TRBJ2-7 and V is TRBV6-5; the D gene is possibly TRBD2 (5 bases). The CDR3 runs 14 residues. Germline values: CDR1 MNHEY, CDR2 SVGAGI. The V gene lost 2 bases and the J gene lost 2 bases, with 10 bases spanning the gap. The CDR3 DNA is TGTGCCAGCAGTTACGCATCACTAGCCTACGAGCAGTACTTC. Its translation: CASSYASLAYEQYF.

The chain employs TRBV4-3 and TRBJ2-1; 9 bases are shared with TRBD2. The V gene end was trimmed by 2 bases and the J gene end by 8 bases; junction bases not matched to a gene: 7. This CDR3 comprises 15 residues. Germline values: CDR1 LGHNA, CDR2 YSLEER. CDR3 loop: CASSQSTGTSYEQFF. As DNA, the CDR3 is TGCGCCAGCAGCCAAAGTACCGGGACTAGCTATGAGCAGTTCTTC.

This chain links TRBV27 with TRBJ1-4; 7 bases are a match to TRBD1. The ends lost 1 base at V and 5 bases at J; junction bases unmatched: 7. Germline V lookup: CDR1 MNHEY, CDR2 SMNVEV (reference sequence). This CDR3 has 16 amino acids. CDR3: CASSLWKTGLNEKLFF. CDR3 DNA sequence: TGTGCCAGCAGTTTATGGAAGACAGGGTTAAATGAAAAACTGTTTTTT.

The chain employs TRBV14 and TRBJ2-1; 14 bases are shared with TRBD2. CDR3 length: 15 residues. Germline CDR1 is SGHDN and CDR2 is FVKESK. Trimming took 5 bases from V and 6 from J; bases not matched to a gene: 3. The CDR3 spells CASSEGTSGSNEQFF. DNA for the CDR3: TGTGCCAGCAGCGAAGGGACTAGCGGGAGCAATGAGCAGTTCTTC. Drawing the rest from reference TRBV14 and TRBJ2-1, the complete variable domain is EAGVTQFPSHSVIEKGQTVTLRCDPISGHDNLYWYRRVMGKEIKFLLHFVKESKQDESGMPNNRFLAERTGGTYSTLKVQPAELEDSGVYFCASSEGTSGSNEQFFGPGTRLTVL.

This chain uses TRBV5-1 with TRBJ2-3; 7 bases agree with TRBD1. V lost 0 bases and J lost 2; bases outside the gene matches: 6. Germline V gene data show CDR1 as SGHRS and CDR2 as YFSETQ. The CDR3 contains 16 residues. CDR3 in DNA: TGCGCCAGCAGCTTGGCCCCGACAGGGACCACAGATACGCAGTATTTT. Translation gives CASSLAPTGTTDTQYF.

The gene calls are TRBV7-2 and TRBJ2-1; perhaps TRBD2 as D (6 bases). V gave up 2 bases and J gave up 15 bases, with 14 bases separating them. There are 12 residues in the CDR3. CDR1 is SGHTA, CDR2 FQGNSA, per germline. CDR3 sequence: CASSLQWEALFF. In nucleotides, the CDR3 is TGTGCCAGCAGCTTACAGTGGGAGGCTCTGTTCTTC.

The rearrangement joins TRBV14 to TRBJ1-4; 10 bases match TRBD1. This CDR3 contains 15 residues. CDR1 is SGHDN and CDR2 is FVKESK in the germline V gene. V lost 4 bases, J lost 10 bases, and 9 bases stayed unmatched. The CDR3 loop is CASSRRQGADRKLFF. DNA for the CDR3: TGTGCCAGCAGCCGCCGACAGGGGGCGGATAGAAAACTGTTTTTT. The entire variable domain, with the rest obtained from reference TRBV14 and TRBJ1-4, is as follows: EAGVTQFPSHSVIEKGQTVTLRCDPISGHDNLYWYRRVMGKEIKFLLHFVKESKQDESGMPNNRFLAERTGGTYSTLKVQPAELEDSGVYFCASSRRQGADRKLFFGSGTQLSVL.

The chain links TRBV5-5 to TRBJ2-7; D is unresolved. With 1 base removed from V and 1 base from J, the gap between germline ends came to 9 bases. The CDR3 loop spans 14 amino acids. Germline CDR1 is SGHKS and CDR2 is YYEKEE (reference sequence). The CDR3 coding sequence is TGTGCCAGCAGCTTGCCCGTTTCGTCCTACGAGCAGTACTTC. Protein: CASSLPVSSYEQYF.

The rearrangement joins TRBV9 to TRBJ2-7; TRBD2 matches at 7 bases. V lost 0 bases and J lost 4; bases outside the gene matches: 7. This CDR3 has 15 residues. CDR1 and CDR2 from the germline V gene are SGDLS and YYNGEE. The CDR3 coding sequence is TGTGCCAGCAGCGTAGGTTTACTAGCGAGATACGAGCAGTACTTC. Protein: CASSVGLLARYEQYF.

The rearrangement links TRBV7-9 to TRBJ2-3; 7 bases match TRBD2. Per the germline V gene, CDR1 is SEHNR and CDR2 is FQNEAQ (reference sequence). Germline trimming cut 6 bases from V and 0 bases from J; bases unmatched to any gene: 6. The CDR3 is made up of 15 amino acids. The CDR3 loop reads CASRTGTISTDTQYF. CDR3 nucleotides: TGTGCCAGCAGAACCGGGACTATCAGCACAGATACGCAGTATTTT.

V gene TRBV18 combines with J gene TRBJ2-1; TRBD2 aligns across 7 bases. The CDR3 runs to 12 residues. J gave up 8 bases and V 2 bases, and 0 bases lay outside the gene matches. In germline, CDR1 is KGHSH, CDR2 LQKENI. CDR3 sequence (DNA): TGTGCCAGCTCACCAAGCGGGGATGAGCAGTTCTTC. It translates to CASSPSGDEQFF.

CDR3 sequence reads: CASSLAGETQYF. The CDR3, as DNA: TGCGCCAGCAGCTTGGCCGGGGAGACCCAGTACTTC. V usage is TRBV5-1 and J usage is TRBJ2-5; D is ambiguous. Looked up from germline, CDR1 is SGHRS and CDR2 is YFSETQ. The CDR3 extends over 12 amino acids. The V end lost 0 bases, the J end lost 5 bases, and 5 bases lay between the germline ends.